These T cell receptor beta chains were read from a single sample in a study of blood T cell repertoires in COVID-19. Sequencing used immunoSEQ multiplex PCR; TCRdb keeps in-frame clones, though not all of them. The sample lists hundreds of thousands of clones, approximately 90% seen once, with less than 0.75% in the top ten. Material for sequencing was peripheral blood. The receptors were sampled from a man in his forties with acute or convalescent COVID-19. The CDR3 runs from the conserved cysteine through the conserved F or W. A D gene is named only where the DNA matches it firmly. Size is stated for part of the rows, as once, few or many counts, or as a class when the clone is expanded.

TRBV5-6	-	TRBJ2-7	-	TGTGCCAGCGAAAGCAACAGGCGACCCTACGAGCAGTACTTC	CASESNRRPYEQYF
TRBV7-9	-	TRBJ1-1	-	TGTGCCAGCAGCTTAGTGGGTGAGGGCGGCACTGAAGCTTTCTTT	CASSLVGEGGTEAFF
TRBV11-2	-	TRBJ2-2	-	TGTGCCAGCCGTAAGCGGAACACCGGGGAGCTGTTTTTT	CASRKRNTGELFF
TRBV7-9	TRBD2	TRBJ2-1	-	TGTGCCAGCAGCGCTCTGACTAGCGGGGACTACAATGAGCAGTTCTTC	CASSALTSGDYNEQFF
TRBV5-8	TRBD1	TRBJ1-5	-	TGTGCCAGCAGTACTGGACAGGGGGCTCTTCAGCCCCAGCATTTT	CASSTGQGALQPQHF
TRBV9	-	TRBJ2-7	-	TGTGCCAGCAGCGTAGAAAGTGGGGCAAAGAGCTACGAGCAGTACTTC	CASSVESGAKSYEQYF
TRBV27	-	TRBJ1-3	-	TGTGCCAGCAGTCTCACCGCAGATTATACTGGAAACACCATATATTTT	CASSLTADYTGNTIYF
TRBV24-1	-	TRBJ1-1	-	TGTGCCACCAGTGATCACGTCGGGGGGAGGGCTTTCTTT	CATSDHVGGRAFF
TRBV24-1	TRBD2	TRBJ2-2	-	TGTGCCTCGCGGGAGGGCCCCGGGGAGCTGTTTTTT	CASREGPGELFF
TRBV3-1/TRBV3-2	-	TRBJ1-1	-	TGTGCCAGCAGCCAAGTCGGGGGGAACACTGAAGCTTTCTTT	CASSQVGGNTEAFF
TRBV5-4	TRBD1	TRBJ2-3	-	TGTGCCAGCAGCTTTGGAACAGGGGGCCCTAGCACAGATACGCAGTATTTT	CASSFGTGGPSTDTQYF
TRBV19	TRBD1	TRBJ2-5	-	TGTGCCAGTACCAGACACCTCGACAGGGGGTATTATCCGGAGACCCAGTACTTC	CASTRHLDRGYYPETQYF
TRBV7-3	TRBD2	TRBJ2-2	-	TGTGCCAGCAGCTCCCGGGGACTAGCGGGAGAGGTGACCGGGGAGCTGTTTTTT	CASSSRGLAGEVTGELFF
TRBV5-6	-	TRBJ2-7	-	TGTGCCAGCAGCTTCGGTTACGAGCAGTACTTC	CASSFGYEQYF
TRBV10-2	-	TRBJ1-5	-	TGCGCCAGCACTACAGGGTTCAATCAGCCCCAGCATTTT	CASTTGFNQPQHF
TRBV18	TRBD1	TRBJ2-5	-	TGTGCCAGCTCTCAGGGGACAGGGGAAGAGACCCAGTACTTC	CASSQGTGEETQYF
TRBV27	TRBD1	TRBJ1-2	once	TGTGCCAGCAGCCCAGGGGGCGTAGGGTATGGCTACACCTTC	CASSPGGVGYGYTF
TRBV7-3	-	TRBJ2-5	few	TGTGCCAGCAGCTTAACTATCACACCGAGGGAGACCCAGTACTTC	CASSLTITPRETQYF
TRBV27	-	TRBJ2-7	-	TGTGCCAGCAGTTTTGCAGGTACCTACGAGCAGTACTTC	CASSFAGTYEQYF
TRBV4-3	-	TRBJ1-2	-	TGCGCCAGCAGCCAAGGCCAGGTCTATGGCTACACCTTC	CASSQGQVYGYTF
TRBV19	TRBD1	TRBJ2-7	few	TGTGCCAGTAGTATAGGGACAGGGGTGAACGAGCAGTACTTC	CASSIGTGVNEQYF
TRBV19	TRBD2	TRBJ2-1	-	TGTGCCACAGGGGCTAGCGGGAGTTGGGATGAGCAGTTCTTC	CATGASGSWDEQFF
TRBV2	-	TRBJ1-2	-	TGTGCCAGCAGTGAGGGAGGGAACTATGGCTACACCTTC	CASSEGGNYGYTF
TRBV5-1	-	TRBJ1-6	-	TGCGCCAGCAGCTTGGCAGGGGCAAGCTCCTATAATTCACCCCTCCACTTT	CASSLAGASSYNSPLHF
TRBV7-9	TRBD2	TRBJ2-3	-	TGTGCCAGCAGCATCGCCGGGACTAGCGGGAGAGATACGCAGTATTTT	CASSIAGTSGRDTQYF
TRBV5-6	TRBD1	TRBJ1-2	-	TGTGCCAGCAGCCTTCGACAGGGATGGAGCTATGGCTACACCTTC	CASSLRQGWSYGYTF
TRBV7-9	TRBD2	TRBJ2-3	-	TGTGCCAGCAGCTTACGCGGGAGTACAGATACGCAGTATTTT	CASSLRGSTDTQYF
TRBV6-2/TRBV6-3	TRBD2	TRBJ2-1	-	TGTGCCAGCAGTTACCGCCCGGGACTAGCGGGAATAAATGAGCAGTTCTTC	CASSYRPGLAGINEQFF
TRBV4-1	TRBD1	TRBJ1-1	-	TGCGCCAGCAGCCAATCCGGGACAGGGGGCCAAGGCACTGAAGCTTTCTTT	CASSQSGTGGQGTEAFF
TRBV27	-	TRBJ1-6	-	TGTGCCAGCAGTTTCCAGGCCTCTATCGGTTCACCCCTCCACTTT	CASSFQASIGSPLHF
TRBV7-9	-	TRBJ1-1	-	TGTGCCAGCAGCACAAACACTGAAGCTTTCTTT	CASSTNTEAFF
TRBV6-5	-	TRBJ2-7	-	TGTGCCACCCCAGAGGAGGGATCCTACGAGCAGTACTTC	CATPEEGSYEQYF
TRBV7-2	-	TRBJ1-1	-	TGTGCCAGCAGCTTAGCACGGGTAGGCACTGAAGCTTTCTTT	CASSLARVGTEAFF
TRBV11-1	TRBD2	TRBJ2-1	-	TGTGCCAGCAGCTTTTGGCGGGAGAGAGACAATGAGCAGTTCTTC	CASSFWRERDNEQFF
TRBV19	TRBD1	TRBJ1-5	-	TGTGCCAGTAGGACAGGGGTTTTGGGTCAGCCCCAGCATTTT	CASRTGVLGQPQHF
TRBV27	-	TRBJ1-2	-	TGTGCCAGCAGCCCCACAGGGTCCTATGGCTACACCTTC	CASSPTGSYGYTF
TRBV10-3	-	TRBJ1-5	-	TGTGCCATCAGTGATCTGGAACAGGGCTACGGTCCCCAGCCCCAGCATTTT	CAISDLEQGYGPQPQHF
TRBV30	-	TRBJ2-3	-	TGTGCCTGGTCCCCTATGGTGGATACGCAGTATTTT	CAWSPMVDTQYF
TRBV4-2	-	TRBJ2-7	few	TGTGCCAGCAGCCAAGACTTTGGGGCTGGCTACGAGCAGTACTTC	CASSQDFGAGYEQYF
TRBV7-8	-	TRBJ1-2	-	TGTGCCAGCAGTGGGCGTGGGCGGGAACGACCCGTCGAGGGTGGCTACACCTTC	CASSGRGRERPVEGGYTF
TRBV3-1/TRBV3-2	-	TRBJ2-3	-	TGTGCCAGCAGCCAGGCGGATAGGTGGCCAGATACGCAGTATTTT	CASSQADRWPDTQYF
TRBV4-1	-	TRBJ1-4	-	TGCGCCAGCAGCGGGAGATCTGAAAAACTGTTTTTT	CASSGRSEKLFF
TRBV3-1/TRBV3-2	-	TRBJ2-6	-	TGTGCCAGCAGCCAAGTTGGAGGGACGGGCCTGACTTTC	CASSQVGGTGLTF
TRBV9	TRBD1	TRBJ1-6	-	TGTGCCAGCAGCGGACAGGGGATACGCTATAATTCACCCCTCCACTTT	CASSGQGIRYNSPLHF
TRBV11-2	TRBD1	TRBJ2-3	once	TGTGCCAGCAGCTCCGACAGGGGGAGGACAGATACGCAGTATTTT	CASSSDRGRTDTQYF